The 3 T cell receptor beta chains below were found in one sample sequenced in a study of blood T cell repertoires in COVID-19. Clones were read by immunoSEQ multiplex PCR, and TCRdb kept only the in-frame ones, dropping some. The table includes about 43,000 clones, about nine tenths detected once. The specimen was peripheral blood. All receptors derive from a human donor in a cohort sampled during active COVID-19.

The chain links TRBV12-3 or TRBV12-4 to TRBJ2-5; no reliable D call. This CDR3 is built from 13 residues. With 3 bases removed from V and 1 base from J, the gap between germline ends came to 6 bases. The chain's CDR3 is CASSFSSQETQYF. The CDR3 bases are TGTGCCAGCAGTTTTAGTAGCCAAGAGACCCAGTACTTC.

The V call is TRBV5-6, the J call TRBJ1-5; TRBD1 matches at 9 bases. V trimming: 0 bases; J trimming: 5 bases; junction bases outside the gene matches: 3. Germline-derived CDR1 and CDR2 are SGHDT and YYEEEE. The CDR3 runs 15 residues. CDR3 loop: CASSLGQGGHQPQHF. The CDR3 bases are TGTGCCAGCAGCTTGGGACAGGGGGGCCATCAGCCCCAGCATTTT.

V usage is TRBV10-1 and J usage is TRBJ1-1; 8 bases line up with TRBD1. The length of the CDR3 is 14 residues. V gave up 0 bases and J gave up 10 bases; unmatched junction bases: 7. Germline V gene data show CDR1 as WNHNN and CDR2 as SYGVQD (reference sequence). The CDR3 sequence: CASSESRSDRGAFF. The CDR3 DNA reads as TGCGCCAGCAGTGAGTCGCGTTCTGACAGGGGAGCTTTCTTT.